This TCR beta chain was sequenced in a study of vaccination effects on CD4 cells after COVID-19. This clone was observed a handful of times. The antigen is unknown. Viral peptide pools were used in the ViraFEST assay to expand antigen-specific CD4+ T cells, and sequencing came afterward. Having been cultured for about ten days, the cells underwent CD4+ T cell isolation. Vaccine recipients had no previous SARS-CoV-2 infection; their nucleocapsid antibodies were negative. In the cultures, half the medium was exchanged for IL-2 medium on days 3 and 7. Assay: immunoSEQ multiplex PCR; the TCRdb copy retains only in-frame clones and omits some. The table has 25,000 to 30,000 clones, approximately 70% seen once. V lost 0 bases, J lost 7 bases, and 14 bases lay in between. This CDR3 region has 15 residues. Germline-derived CDR1 and CDR2 are SGDLS and YYNGEE. Regarding the study as a whole: Cross-reaction with common cold coronaviruses was seen in only 1 of 255 vaccine-induced clones from healthy vaccinees. Late post-vaccination samples showed marked contraction of infection- and vaccine-induced clones. Convalescent patients numbered few in the study; early post-infection timepoints were missing entirely.

This chain joins TRBV9 and TRBJ2-1; a weak D match, TRBD2 (7 bases). Here the sequenced sample was CD4+ T cells from PBMCs cultured with HCoV-NL63 spike peptides, taken before COVID-19 vaccination. The TCR originated in a human donor who received a COVID-19 vaccine. CDR3 sequence (DNA): TGTGCCAGCAGCGTAGGCGGGGGCCTTGGAAATGAGCAGTTCTTC. It translates to CASSVGGGLGNEQFF.